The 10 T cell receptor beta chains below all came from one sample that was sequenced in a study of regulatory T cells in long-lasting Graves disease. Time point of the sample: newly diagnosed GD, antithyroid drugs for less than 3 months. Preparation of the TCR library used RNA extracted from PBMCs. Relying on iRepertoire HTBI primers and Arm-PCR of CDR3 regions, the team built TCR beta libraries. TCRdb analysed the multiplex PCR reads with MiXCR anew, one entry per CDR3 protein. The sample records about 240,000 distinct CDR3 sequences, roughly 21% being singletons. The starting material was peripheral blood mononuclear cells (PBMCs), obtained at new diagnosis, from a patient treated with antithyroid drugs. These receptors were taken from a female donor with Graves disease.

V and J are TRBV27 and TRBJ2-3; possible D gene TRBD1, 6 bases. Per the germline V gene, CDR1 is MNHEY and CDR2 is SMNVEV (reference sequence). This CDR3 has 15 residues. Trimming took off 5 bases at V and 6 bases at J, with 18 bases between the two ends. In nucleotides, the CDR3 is TGTGCCAGCAGTCACCGAGGGGGAGAGATTGATACGCAGTATTTT. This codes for CASSHRGGEIDTQYF.

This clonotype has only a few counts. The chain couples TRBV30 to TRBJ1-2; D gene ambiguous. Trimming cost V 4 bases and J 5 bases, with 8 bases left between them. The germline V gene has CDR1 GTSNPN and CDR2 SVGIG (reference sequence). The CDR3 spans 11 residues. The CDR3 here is CAWKSRYGYTF. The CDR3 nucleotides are TGTGCCTGGAAATCTCGATATGGCTACACCTTC. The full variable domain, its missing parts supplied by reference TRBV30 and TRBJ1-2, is SQTIHQWPATLVQPVGSPLSLECTVEGTSNPNLYWYRQAAGRGLQLLFYSVGIGQISSEVPQNLSASRPQDRQFILSSKKLLLSDSGFYLCAWKSRYGYTFGSGTRLTVV.

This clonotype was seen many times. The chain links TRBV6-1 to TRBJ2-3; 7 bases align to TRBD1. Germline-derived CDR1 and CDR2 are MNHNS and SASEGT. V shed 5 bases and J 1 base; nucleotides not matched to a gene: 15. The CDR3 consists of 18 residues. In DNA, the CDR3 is TGTGCCAGCAGTAGTCCGCCAGGGGGATACTTTGGCACAGATACGCAGTATTTT. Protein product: CASSSPPGGYFGTDTQYF.

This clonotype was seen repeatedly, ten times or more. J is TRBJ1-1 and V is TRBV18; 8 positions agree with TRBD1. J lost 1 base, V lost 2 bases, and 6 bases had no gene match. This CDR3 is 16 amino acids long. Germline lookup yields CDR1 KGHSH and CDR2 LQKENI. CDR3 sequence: CASSPTIGQGNTEAFF. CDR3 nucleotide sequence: TGTGCCAGCTCACCAACTATCGGACAGGGGAACACTGAAGCTTTCTTT.

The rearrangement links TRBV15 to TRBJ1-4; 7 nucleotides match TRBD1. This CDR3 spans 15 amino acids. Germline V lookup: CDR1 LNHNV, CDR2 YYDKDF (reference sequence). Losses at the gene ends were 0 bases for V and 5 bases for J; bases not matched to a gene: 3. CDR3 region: CATSREDRRNEKLFF. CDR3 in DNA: TGTGCCACCAGCAGAGAGGACAGGAGGAATGAAAAACTGTTTTTT.

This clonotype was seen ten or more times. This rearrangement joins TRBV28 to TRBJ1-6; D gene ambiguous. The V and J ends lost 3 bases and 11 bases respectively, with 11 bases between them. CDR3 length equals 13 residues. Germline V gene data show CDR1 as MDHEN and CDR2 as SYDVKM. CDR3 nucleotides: TGTGCCAGCAGTTTCGGCGGCGAAGCACCCCTCCACTTT. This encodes CASSFGGEAPLHF.

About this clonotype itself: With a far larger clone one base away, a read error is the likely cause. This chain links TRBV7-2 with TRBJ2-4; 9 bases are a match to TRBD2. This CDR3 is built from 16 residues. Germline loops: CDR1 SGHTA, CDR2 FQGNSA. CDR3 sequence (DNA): TGTGCCAGCAGCTTCAGCGGGAGGCAGTCCTACAATGAGCAGCTCTTC. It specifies CASSFSGRQSYNEQLF.

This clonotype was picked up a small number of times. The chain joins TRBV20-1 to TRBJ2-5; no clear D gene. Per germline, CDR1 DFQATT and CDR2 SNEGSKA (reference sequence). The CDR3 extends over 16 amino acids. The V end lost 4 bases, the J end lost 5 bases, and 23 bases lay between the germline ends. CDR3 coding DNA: TGCAGTGCTATTACCCCGGGCGCCCAGACGTTGGAGACCCAGTACTTC. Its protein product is CSAITPGAQTLETQYF.

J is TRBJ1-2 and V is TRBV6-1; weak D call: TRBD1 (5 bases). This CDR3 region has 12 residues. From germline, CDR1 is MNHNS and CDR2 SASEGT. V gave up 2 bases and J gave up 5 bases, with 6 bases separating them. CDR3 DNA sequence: TGTGCCAGCAGTGAATGGGGGTATGGCTACACCTTC. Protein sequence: CASSEWGYGYTF.

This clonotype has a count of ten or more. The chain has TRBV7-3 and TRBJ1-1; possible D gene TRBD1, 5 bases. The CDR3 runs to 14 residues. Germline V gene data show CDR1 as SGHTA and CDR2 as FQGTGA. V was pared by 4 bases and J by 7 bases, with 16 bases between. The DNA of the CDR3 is TGTGCCAGCAGCTCAGGTTCGACCGGGGGTGAAGCTTTCTTT. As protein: CASSSGSTGGEAFF.